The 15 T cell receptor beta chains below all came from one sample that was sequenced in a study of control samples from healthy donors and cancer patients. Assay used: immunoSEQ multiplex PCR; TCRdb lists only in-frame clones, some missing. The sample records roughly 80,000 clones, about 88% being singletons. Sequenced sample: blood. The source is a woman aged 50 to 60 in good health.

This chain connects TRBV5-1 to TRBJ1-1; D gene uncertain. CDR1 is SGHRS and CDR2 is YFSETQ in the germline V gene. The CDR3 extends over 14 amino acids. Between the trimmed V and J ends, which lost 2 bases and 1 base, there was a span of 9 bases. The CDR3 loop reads CASSFKEGNTEAFF. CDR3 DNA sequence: TGCGCCAGCAGCTTTAAAGAAGGGAACACTGAAGCTTTCTTT.

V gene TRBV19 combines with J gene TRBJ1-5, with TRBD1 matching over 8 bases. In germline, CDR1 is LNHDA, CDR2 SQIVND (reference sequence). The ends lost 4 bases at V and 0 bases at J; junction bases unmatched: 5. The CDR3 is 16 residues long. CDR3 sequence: CASSNYRGSSNQPQHF. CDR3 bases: TGTGCCAGTAGTAACTACAGGGGGTCTAGCAATCAGCCCCAGCATTTT.

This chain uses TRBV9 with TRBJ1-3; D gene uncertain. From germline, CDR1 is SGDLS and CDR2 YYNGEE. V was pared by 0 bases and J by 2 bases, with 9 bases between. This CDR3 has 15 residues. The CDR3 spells CASSVEGYAGNTIYF. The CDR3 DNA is TGTGCCAGCAGCGTAGAAGGTTACGCTGGAAACACCATATATTTT.

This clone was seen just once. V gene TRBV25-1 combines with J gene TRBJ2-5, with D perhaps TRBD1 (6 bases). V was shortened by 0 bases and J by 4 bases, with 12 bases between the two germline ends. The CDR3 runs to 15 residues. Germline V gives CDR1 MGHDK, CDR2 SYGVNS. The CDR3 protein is CASSEYRGKGETQYF. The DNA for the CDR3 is TGTGCCAGCAGTGAATACAGGGGTAAAGGAGAGACCCAGTACTTC.

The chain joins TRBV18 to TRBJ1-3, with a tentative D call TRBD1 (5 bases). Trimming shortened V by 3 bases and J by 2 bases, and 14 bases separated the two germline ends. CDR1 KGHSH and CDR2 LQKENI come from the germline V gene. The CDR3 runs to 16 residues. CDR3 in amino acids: CASSPLGTGAGNTIYF. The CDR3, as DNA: TGTGCCAGCTCACCGCTTGGGACGGGGGCTGGAAACACCATATATTTT.

CDR3 bases: TGTGCCAGAACCCCCGCGGGGGGACAGGGAATACCTGGGGCCAACGTCCTGACTTTC. This codes for CARTPAGGQGIPGANVLTF. The genes are TRBV7-5 and TRBJ2-6; TRBD1 is taken as the D call from the table, unchecked against the DNA. TRBV7-5 is described as a pseudogene. This CDR3 region has 19 residues.

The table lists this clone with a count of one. The CDR3 DNA sequence: TGTGCCAGCAGCCCCATTATCTCCTACGAGCAGTACTTC. This gives the protein CASSPIISYEQYF. The rearrangement joins TRBV2 to TRBJ2-7; D unresolved. The CDR3 is made up of 13 amino acids. In germline, CDR1 is SNHLY, CDR2 FYNNEI. Trimming removed 6 bases at V and 0 bases at J, with 9 bases between.

CDR3: CASSEAHGTGVIAKNIQYF. CDR3 nucleotide sequence: TGTGCCAGCAGTGAAGCGCATGGGACAGGCGTTATAGCCAAAAACATTCAGTACTTC. The J gene is TRBJ2-4, the V gene TRBV6-1; TRBD1 agrees at 8 bases. This CDR3 is built from 19 residues. The germline V gene encodes CDR1 MNHNS and CDR2 SASEGT. The V segment lost 0 bases and the J segment 0 bases; nucleotides outside the gene matches: 10.

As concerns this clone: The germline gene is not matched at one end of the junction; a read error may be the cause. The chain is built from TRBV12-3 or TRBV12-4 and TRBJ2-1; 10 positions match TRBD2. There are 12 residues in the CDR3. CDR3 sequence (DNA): TGTGCCAGCAGTTTTTCCCCTAGCGGGGGCGTCTTC. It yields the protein CASSFSPSGGVF.

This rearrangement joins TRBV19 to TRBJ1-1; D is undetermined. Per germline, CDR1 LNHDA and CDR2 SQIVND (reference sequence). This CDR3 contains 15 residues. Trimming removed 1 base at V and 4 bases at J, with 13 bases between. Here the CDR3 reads CASSIGTMRVTEAFF. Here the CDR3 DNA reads TGTGCCAGTAGTATAGGTACTATGAGGGTCACTGAAGCTTTCTTT.

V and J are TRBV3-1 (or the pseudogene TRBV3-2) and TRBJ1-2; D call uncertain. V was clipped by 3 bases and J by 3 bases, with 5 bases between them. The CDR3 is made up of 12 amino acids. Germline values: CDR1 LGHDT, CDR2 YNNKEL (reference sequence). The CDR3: CASSHKDYGYTF. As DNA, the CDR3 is TGTGCCAGCAGCCATAAAGACTATGGCTACACCTTC.

The CDR3 coding sequence is TGTGCCAGCAGCTTCCCCGGGGGGAATGAGCAGTTCTTC. Translation gives CASSFPGGNEQFF. The J gene is TRBJ2-1, the V gene TRBV11-3, with 7 positions matching TRBD2. Germline CDR1 reads SGHNT; CDR2 reads YENEEA. The CDR3 consists of 13 residues. The ends lost 3 bases at V and 7 bases at J; junction bases unmatched: 3.

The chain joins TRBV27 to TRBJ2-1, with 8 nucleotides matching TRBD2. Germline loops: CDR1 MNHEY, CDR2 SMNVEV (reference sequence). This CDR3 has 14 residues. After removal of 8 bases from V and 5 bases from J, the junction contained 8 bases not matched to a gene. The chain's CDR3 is CASSRVAGHNEQFF. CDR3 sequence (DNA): TGTGCCAGCTCCCGCGTAGCGGGGCACAATGAGCAGTTCTTC.

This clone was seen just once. This CDR3 reads CASSSSAAHEQFF. The DNA for the CDR3 is TGTGCCAGCAGTTCCAGCGCGGCCCATGAGCAGTTCTTC. The gene calls are TRBV12-3 or TRBV12-4 and TRBJ2-1; no definite D call. V lost 4 bases and J 8 bases, leaving 12 bases between the germline ends. There are 13 residues in the CDR3.

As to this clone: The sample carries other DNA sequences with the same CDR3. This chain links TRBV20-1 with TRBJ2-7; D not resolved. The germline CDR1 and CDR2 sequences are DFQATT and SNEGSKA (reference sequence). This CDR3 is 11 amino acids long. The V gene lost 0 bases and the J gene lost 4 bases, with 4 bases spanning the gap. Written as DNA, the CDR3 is TGCAGTGCTAGAGATGGGTACGAGCAGTACTTC. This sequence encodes CSARDGYEQYF.